The 16 T cell receptor beta chains below were found in one sample sequenced in a study of beta chain features in type 1 diabetes. The authors reverse transcribed all of the isolated RNA, so sequencing captured expressed TCRB transcripts. Here immunoSEQ multiplex PCR was the method, and the copy in TCRdb shows in-frame clones only, minus some. Of some 240,000 clones in the sample, 16% were seen once. Findings of the study overall: In all four CD4+ subsets, TCRB CDR3 length was significantly, moderately reduced in type 1 diabetes.

No antigen has been assigned to these receptors. Material for sequencing was naive CD4+ T cells from blood. These receptors were collected from a man in his thirties or forties with type 1 diabetes.

In this sample, this clone turned up a few times. V usage is TRBV29-1 and J usage is TRBJ2-5; perhaps TRBD2 as D (6 bases). Per germline, CDR1 SQVTM and CDR2 ANQGSEA. The CDR3 is 13 amino acids. V was cut by 4 bases and J by 2 bases, with 11 bases left in between. Written as DNA, the CDR3 is TGCAGCGTTGCCGGGACTCCACAAGAGACCCAGTACTTC. It is translated as CSVAGTPQETQYF.

A few counts support this clone. The chain links TRBV14 to TRBJ2-7, with TRBD2 identical over 7 bases. This CDR3 contains 15 residues. With 5 bases clipped from V and 7 bases from J, the junction kept 14 bases outside the gene matches. Germline CDR1 is SGHDN and CDR2 is FVKESK. DNA for the CDR3: TGTGCCAGCAGCACTGACTCGGCAGCGGGAAGGGAGCAGTACTTC. Protein: CASSTDSAAGREQYF.

The chain is built from TRBV28 and TRBJ1-2, with 10 bases fitting TRBD1. The V gene end was trimmed by 6 bases and the J gene end by 3 bases; junction bases not matched to a gene: 4. The CDR3 has 14 residues. From germline, CDR1 is MDHEN and CDR2 SYDVKM. The CDR3 reads CASRGTGVDYGYTF. DNA of the CDR3: TGTGCCAGCAGGGGGACAGGGGTTGACTATGGCTACACCTTC.

This clone occurred a few times. The chain carries TRBV29-1 and TRBJ2-6; D is undetermined. V was shortened by 5 bases and J by 1 base, with 9 bases between the two germline ends. CDR3 length: 14 amino acids. In germline, CDR1 is SQVTM, CDR2 ANQGSEA. The CDR3 loop is CSVSRESGANVLTF. The CDR3 bases are TGCAGCGTTAGTCGAGAATCTGGGGCCAACGTCCTGACTTTC.

V usage is TRBV2 and J usage is TRBJ2-1; 13 bases fit TRBD2. Trimming removed 4 bases from V and 8 bases from J; junction bases left unmatched: 5. Germline values: CDR1 SNHLY, CDR2 FYNNEI. The CDR3 is made up of 15 amino acids. The CDR3 sequence: CASSGTSGRRDEQFF. DNA of the CDR3: TGTGCCAGCAGTGGGACTAGCGGGAGAAGGGATGAGCAGTTCTTC.

There are a few counts of this clone. The chain is built from TRBV7-2 and TRBJ2-1; D gene ambiguous. Per germline, CDR1 SGHTA and CDR2 FQGNSA. This CDR3 contains 13 residues. V lost 0 bases and J lost 4, with 4 bases in between. CDR3 in amino acids: CASSLAEYNEQFF. In nucleotides, the CDR3 is TGTGCCAGCAGCTTAGCCGAGTACAATGAGCAGTTCTTC. The full variable domain, its missing parts supplied by reference TRBV7-2 and TRBJ2-1, is GAGVSQSPSNKVTEKGKDVELRCDPISGHTALYWYRQSLGQGLEFLIYFQGNSAPDKSGLPSDRFSAERTGGSVSTLTIQRTQQEDSAVYLCASSLAEYNEQFFGPGTRLTVL.

In this sample, this clone turned up a few times. The rearrangement uses TRBV18 and TRBJ2-7; TRBD2 agrees at 8 bases. The CDR3 is 16 residues long. Unmatched junction bases numbered 7, after V lost 3 bases and J lost 0 bases. The germline gives CDR1 KGHSH, CDR2 LQKENI. The CDR3 spells CASSPASGPSSYEQYF. As DNA, the CDR3 is TGTGCCAGCTCACCCGCTAGCGGGCCGAGCTCCTACGAGCAGTACTTC.

The chain employs TRBV30 and TRBJ2-5; 7 nucleotides match TRBD2. The CDR3 runs to 15 residues. Per germline, CDR1 GTSNPN and CDR2 SVGIG (reference sequence). Trimming at V came to 1 base and at J to 4 bases, leaving 9 bases not matched to a gene. The DNA for the CDR3 is TGTGCCTGGAGTGGGCCGAGGGTAGCGGGAGAGACCCAGTACTTC. Residues: CAWSGPRVAGETQYF.

This clone was counted only a few times. This chain links TRBV9 with TRBJ1-5; unclear D gene. The germline V gene has CDR1 SGDLS and CDR2 YYNGEE. V was clipped by 7 bases and J by 9 bases, with 20 bases between them. The CDR3 length is 14 residues. The CDR3 region has the DNA TGTGCCAGCTCAACGGGCAGGTCGATTGGGCCCCAGCATTTT. Its translation is CASSTGRSIGPQHF.

This clone has more than one count but fewer than ten. The chain links TRBV7-2 to TRBJ2-7; D remains unclear. Germline V lookup: CDR1 SGHTA, CDR2 FQGNSA. V was cut by 1 base and J by 6 bases, with 4 bases left in between. The CDR3 extends over 11 amino acids. The chain's CDR3 is CASSLGAEQYF. The CDR3 bases are TGTGCCAGCAGCTTAGGTGCCGAGCAGTACTTC.

The chain links TRBV7-8 to TRBJ2-1, with D maybe TRBD2 (6 bases). Germline V lookup: CDR1 SGHVS, CDR2 FQNEAQ. Trimming removed 7 bases from V and 9 bases from J, with 19 bases in between. This CDR3 contains 14 residues. This CDR3 is CASTRAEGRGEQFF. The DNA for the CDR3 is TGTGCCAGCACTCGGGCGGAGGGTAGAGGTGAGCAGTTCTTC. The variable domain in full, completed from reference TRBV7-8 and TRBJ2-1, reads GAGVSQSPRYKVAKRGQDVALRCDPISGHVSLFWYQQALGQGPEFLTYFQNEAQLDKSGLPSDRFFAERPEGSVSTLKIQRTQQEDSAVYLCASTRAEGRGEQFFGPGTRLTVL.

This rearrangement joins TRBV4-2 to TRBJ2-2, with TRBD2 identical over 8 bases. The CDR3 is 16 amino acids. Trimming removed 0 bases from V and 5 bases from J; junction bases left unmatched: 5. Germline loops: CDR1 LGHNA, CDR2 YNFKEQ. CDR3 in DNA: TGTGCCAGCAGCCAAGATATAGCGGGAAGGACCGGGGAGCTGTTTTTT. As protein: CASSQDIAGRTGELFF.

This clone showed up just a few times. This chain links TRBV30 with TRBJ2-4; no reliable D call. The germline gives CDR1 GTSNPN, CDR2 SVGIG (reference sequence). Trimming removed 3 bases at V and 7 bases at J, with 13 bases between. The CDR3 has 13 amino acids. The CDR3 region is CAWRGSPGNIQYF. In DNA, the CDR3 is TGTGCCTGGAGAGGCTCCCCTGGGAACATTCAGTACTTC.

A note on this clone: The same CDR3 arises from other DNA sequences in this sample as well. The chain is built from TRBV18 and TRBJ2-1, with 8 bases aligning to TRBD1. Germline V lookup: CDR1 KGHSH, CDR2 LQKENI. The CDR3 is 15 residues long. The V and J ends lost 3 bases and 4 bases, in that order; junction bases with no gene match: 5. The CDR3 DNA follows: TGTGCCAGCTCACCCCGTACAGGGGGGTACAATGAGCAGTTCTTC. The encoded protein is CASSPRTGGYNEQFF.

This clone was picked up a small number of times. CDR3 sequence reads: CASSLDGRRGETQYF. The CDR3 DNA follows: TGTGCCAGCAGCTTAGACGGGAGAAGAGGAGAGACCCAGTACTTC. V usage is TRBV7-9 and J usage is TRBJ2-5; maybe TRBD2 (6 bases). Germline V CDR1 and CDR2: SEHNR, FQNEAQ (reference sequence). V was trimmed by 1 base and J by 4 bases, leaving 13 bases between them. This CDR3 has 15 residues.

The CDR3 reads CASSQSWGDRVGNEQFF. CDR3 coding DNA: TGCGCCAGCAGTCAATCGTGGGGGGACAGGGTCGGCAATGAGCAGTTCTTC. The V and J genes are TRBV23-1 and TRBJ2-1, with 9 positions matching TRBD1. TRBV23-1 is placed among ORFs of uncertain function. The V and J ends lost 0 bases and 6 bases, in that order; junction bases with no gene match: 9. The CDR3 runs to 17 residues.